The next 27 T cell receptor beta chains were all read from a single sample in a study of cytomegalovirus exposure and HLA in healthy donors. A multiplex PCR was run with 60 Vbeta primers and 13 Jbeta primers. Here immunoSEQ multiplex PCR was the method, and the copy in TCRdb shows in-frame clones only, minus some. The sample table sets out over 100,000 clones. The sequencing sample was made of PBMCs. The receptors originated from a man aged 30 to 45 in good health and CMV-seronegative.

V and J are TRBV14 and TRBJ2-5; the match to TRBD1 covers 7 bases. Looked up from germline, CDR1 is SGHDN and CDR2 is FVKESK. After removal of 1 base from V and 4 bases from J, the junction contained 3 bases not matched to a gene. The CDR3 spans 14 residues. The DNA for the CDR3 is TGTGCCAGCAGCCAAGCGACAGGGCGAGAGACCCAGTACTTC. Amino acid sequence: CASSQATGRETQYF.

The chain recombines TRBV10-1 with TRBJ1-4; tentatively, D is TRBD1 (6 bases). The CDR3 contains 17 residues. Between the trimmed V and J ends, which lost 5 bases and 1 base, there was a span of 17 bases. Germline CDR1 is WNHNN and CDR2 is SYGVQD (reference sequence). CDR3 residues: CASSLGGRLGTNEKLFF. The CDR3 region has the DNA TGCGCCAGCAGTCTAGGGGGTCGATTAGGAACTAATGAAAAACTGTTTTTT.

The CDR3 DNA is TGTGCCAGCAGTGAACCCCGGGGACAGGACTCCGAGCAGTACTTC. Encoded protein: CASSEPRGQDSEQYF. V gene TRBV2 combines with J gene TRBJ2-7, with 8 nucleotides matching TRBD1. The ends lost 2 bases at V and 6 bases at J; junction bases unmatched: 9. Germline CDR1 SNHLY, CDR2 FYNNEI. The CDR3 spans 15 residues.

This chain links TRBV6-1 with TRBJ1-4, with 10 positions matching TRBD1. Germline CDR1 is MNHNS and CDR2 is SASEGT. Trimming took 9 bases from V and 6 from J; bases not matched to a gene: 10. This CDR3 region has 15 residues. The CDR3 DNA is TGTGCCAGTGACAGGGGGCCCGTCGTTGATGAAAAACTGTTTTTT. The encoded protein is CASDRGPVVDEKLFF.

The V call is TRBV2, the J call TRBJ2-7, with TRBD1 matching 8 bases. J was trimmed by 0 bases and V by 7 bases; bases with no gene match: 5. The CDR3 totals 14 residues. Looked up from germline, CDR1 is SNHLY and CDR2 is FYNNEI. In nucleotides, the CDR3 is TGTGCCAGCAAAAGGGACAGGAGCTCCTACGAGCAGTACTTC. Translated: CASKRDRSSYEQYF.

CDR3: CASSFGTDTEAFF. The CDR3 DNA reads as TGCGCCAGCAGCTTCGGGACAGACACTGAAGCTTTCTTT. V usage is TRBV5-1 and J usage is TRBJ1-1; 7 positions agree with TRBD1. Germline V gene sequence: CDR1 SGHRS, CDR2 YFSETQ. The CDR3 sequence is 13 residues long. V shed 2 bases and J 3 bases; nucleotides not matched to a gene: 1.

This chain connects TRBV7-9 to TRBJ2-5; 7 bases are a match to TRBD1. V shed 4 bases, J shed 2 bases, and the junction held 1 base outside the gene matches. The CDR3 extends over 13 amino acids. Germline assignment: CDR1 SEHNR and CDR2 FQNEAQ (reference sequence). The CDR3 sequence is CASSWDRQETQYF. CDR3 DNA sequence: TGTGCCAGCAGCTGGGACAGACAAGAGACCCAGTACTTC.

This sequence joins TRBV9 and TRBJ1-2; D might be TRBD1 (6 bases). The V end was cut by 4 bases, the J end by 5 bases, with 27 bases between. CDR3 length: 18 residues. In germline, CDR1 is SGDLS, CDR2 YYNGEE. The DNA of the CDR3 is TGTGCCAGCAGCTCGGACAGCCCGGGGCCGTCGGGGGGTTATGGCTACACCTTC. Its protein is CASSSDSPGPSGGYGYTF.

The rearrangement links TRBV2 to TRBJ1-5, with 9 bases fitting TRBD1. The germline CDR1 and CDR2 sequences are SNHLY and FYNNEI. V lost 8 bases and J lost 3; bases outside the gene matches: 8. The CDR3 extends over 15 amino acids. CDR3: CASGGQGLINQPQHF. CDR3 nucleotides: TGTGCCAGCGGGGGACAGGGCCTTATCAATCAGCCCCAGCATTTT.

This chain links TRBV6-1 with TRBJ1-5; TRBD1 aligns across 8 bases. CDR3 length: 13 amino acids. V lost 6 bases and J lost 3; bases outside the gene matches: 1. Germline lookup yields CDR1 MNHNS and CDR2 SASEGT. CDR3 residues: CASRDRVNQPQHF. The CDR3 DNA sequence: TGTGCCAGCAGGGACAGGGTCAATCAGCCCCAGCATTTT.

CDR3 nucleotide sequence: TGCGCCAGCAGAGAGCGGGGGGACACCGGGGAGCTGTTTTTT. Translated, it gives CASRERGDTGELFF. V and J are TRBV10-1 and TRBJ2-2; TRBD2 aligns across 9 bases. The germline CDR1 and CDR2 sequences are WNHNN and SYGVQD (reference sequence). The CDR3 length is 14 residues. V lost 6 bases to trimming and J lost 3 bases; unmatched junction nucleotides: 2.

The chain carries TRBV6-6 and TRBJ1-4, with 7 bases fitting TRBD1. V trimming: 6 bases; J trimming: 8 bases; junction bases outside the gene matches: 9. Germline assignment: CDR1 MNHNY and CDR2 SVGAGI (reference sequence). This CDR3 is 14 amino acids long. DNA of the CDR3: TGTGCCAGCAGACACGACAGGGAGCGAGAAAAACTGTTTTTT. Encoded protein: CASRHDREREKLFF.

J is TRBJ2-7 and V is TRBV30; tentatively, D is TRBD1 (6 bases). V gave up 4 bases and J gave up 5 bases, with 12 bases separating them. CDR3 length equals 12 residues. Per the germline V gene, CDR1 is GTSNPN and CDR2 is SVGIG (reference sequence). DNA for the CDR3: TGTGCCTGGAACCAGGGGCAGGACGAGCAGTACTTC. Translated: CAWNQGQDEQYF.

On this clone itself: The same CDR3 also results from other DNA sequences found in this sample. This chain joins TRBV18 and TRBJ2-2; D call uncertain. V was clipped by 2 bases and J by 5 bases, with 6 bases between them. The CDR3 length is 13 residues. Germline V CDR1 and CDR2: KGHSH, LQKENI. In nucleotides, the CDR3 is TGTGCCAGCTCACCAGCCGGGACCGGGGAGCTGTTTTTT. Translated: CASSPAGTGELFF.

The J gene is TRBJ2-5, the V gene TRBV7-6, with D tentatively TRBD2 (5 bases). The V end lost 1 base, the J end lost 4 bases, and 7 bases lay between the germline ends. The CDR3 runs to 13 residues. Germline V gene sequence: CDR1 SGHVS, CDR2 FNYEAQ. CDR3 DNA sequence: TGTGCCAGCAGCTTAGGCCGGGGAGAGACCCAGTACTTC. This codes for CASSLGRGETQYF.

V and J are TRBV16 and TRBJ2-3; TRBD2 agrees at 10 bases. Looked up from germline, CDR1 is KGHSY and CDR2 is FQNENV. The CDR3 is 17 amino acids. J lost 5 bases, V lost 1 base, and 9 bases had no gene match. The CDR3 bases are TGTGCCAGCAGCCAATATCTAGCGGGGGCCCGCGGAGATACGCAGTATTTT. Translation gives CASSQYLAGARGDTQYF.

V usage is TRBV6-5 and J usage is TRBJ1-2, with 12 bases fitting TRBD1. The V and J ends lost 7 bases and 8 bases, in that order; junction bases with no gene match: 8. The germline V gene encodes CDR1 MNHEY and CDR2 SVGAGI. This CDR3 is 14 amino acids long. The DNA for the CDR3 is TGTGCCAGCACCCCTGGGACAGGGGGCGGCGGCTACACCTTC. This gives the protein CASTPGTGGGGYTF.

The chain joins TRBV27 to TRBJ1-3; D is unclear. The CDR3 is 16 amino acids. CDR1 is MNHEY, CDR2 SMNVEV, per germline (reference sequence). Trimming stripped 2 bases from V and 4 bases from J, with 15 bases between. The CDR3 nucleotides read TGTGCCAGCAGTTTAAAAGGAGAATCCGCCGGAAACACCATATATTTT. This encodes CASSLKGESAGNTIYF.

This chain connects TRBV2 to TRBJ1-2; 7 nucleotides agree with TRBD1. The J segment lost 0 bases and the V segment lost 0 bases, leaving 10 bases of the junction unmatched. Germline V gives CDR1 SNHLY, CDR2 FYNNEI. The CDR3 covers 18 residues. CDR3 sequence: CASSEAIGGTVPNYGYTF. CDR3 DNA: TGTGCCAGCAGTGAAGCGATTGGGGGGACAGTGCCTAACTATGGCTACACCTTC. The full variable domain, in which reference TRBV2 and TRBJ1-2 provide the parts outside the CDR3, is EPEVTQTPSHQVTQMGQEVILRCVPISNHLYFYWYRQILGQKVEFLVSFYNNEISEKSEIFDDQFSVERPDGSNFTLKIRSTKLEDSAMYFCASSEAIGGTVPNYGYTFGSGTRLTVV.

The chain uses TRBV27 and TRBJ1-5, with 10 bases that match TRBD1. The CDR3 covers 15 residues. From germline, CDR1 is MNHEY and CDR2 SMNVEV (reference sequence). V lost 8 bases to trimming and J lost 9 bases; unmatched junction nucleotides: 13. CDR3 in DNA: TGTGCCAGCGGGGAACCGGGACAGGGGACGAGGCCCCAGCATTTT. Translation: CASGEPGQGTRPQHF.

The rearrangement uses TRBV5-6 and TRBJ1-1, with TRBD1 as a possible D gene (6 bases). Germline CDR1 SGHDT, CDR2 YYEEEE. Trimming removed 3 bases from V and 6 bases from J, with 12 bases in between. This CDR3 is built from 13 residues. CDR3 sequence: CASSWNRDSEAFF. The CDR3 DNA sequence: TGTGCCAGCAGCTGGAACAGGGATTCTGAAGCTTTCTTT.

V usage is TRBV6-6 and J usage is TRBJ2-7; 11 nucleotides match TRBD1. Germline V CDR1 and CDR2: MNHNY, SVGAGI (reference sequence). Trimming cost V 6 bases and J 5 bases; bases outside gene matches: 6. The CDR3 consists of 14 residues. CDR3 coding DNA: TGTGCCAGCAGCTGGGGACAGGGGGGTAACGAGCAGTACTTC. This encodes CASSWGQGGNEQYF.

V and J are TRBV10-3 and TRBJ2-5; 7 nucleotides align to TRBD1. This CDR3 has 13 residues. V lost 6 bases and J lost 3; bases outside the gene matches: 4. CDR1 is ENHRY and CDR2 is SYGVKD in the germline V gene. This chain's CDR3 is CAISPGTEETQYF. CDR3 DNA sequence: TGTGCCATCAGCCCCGGGACAGAAGAGACCCAGTACTTC.

The chain carries TRBV11-1 and TRBJ1-3; no definite D call. Germline V lookup: CDR1 SGHAT, CDR2 FQDESV (reference sequence). The CDR3 has 15 residues. V was shortened by 4 bases and J by 0 bases, with 10 bases between the two germline ends. CDR3 nucleotides: TGTGCCAGCAGCTCGTCCACTCACTCTGGAAACACCATATATTTT. Protein product: CASSSSTHSGNTIYF.

This sequence joins TRBV5-1 and TRBJ2-2; TRBD2 agrees at 15 bases. The junction had 4 bases not matched to a gene; V was cut back by 5 bases and J by 2 bases. The CDR3 length is 17 residues. CDR1 is SGHRS, CDR2 YFSETQ, per germline. The CDR3, as DNA: TGCGCCAGCAGAAGGACTAGCGGGGGGGTAAACACCGGGGAGCTGTTTTTT. This codes for CASRRTSGGVNTGELFF.

The rearrangement links TRBV5-6 to TRBJ2-3; possible D gene TRBD2, 6 bases. V lost 4 bases to trimming and J lost 5 bases, with 17 bases between them. From germline, CDR1 is SGHDT and CDR2 YYEEEE. This CDR3 contains 15 residues. CDR3 coding DNA: TGTGCCAGCAGCCTCGGGAGAGGGACGGGAGATACGCAGTATTTT. It is translated as CASSLGRGTGDTQYF.

The chain links TRBV7-8 to TRBJ1-4; 7 bases are shared with TRBD1. This CDR3 region has 16 residues. Germline CDR1 is SGHVS and CDR2 is FQNEAQ. J gave up 3 bases and V 5 bases, and 9 bases lay outside the gene matches. CDR3 nucleotides: TGTGCCAGCAGCCCATACAGGGGTTCGCCTAATGAAAAACTGTTTTTT. It encodes CASSPYRGSPNEKLFF.